This T cell receptor (beta chain) is drawn from a study of blood T cells in healthy people across ages. In germline, CDR1 is MNHEY, CDR2 SMNVEV (reference sequence). This CDR3 comprises 15 residues. Next came a second PCR, run for about 6 to 12 cycles, which used a sample-barcoded 5' primer along with a J-beta primer mix. A single record per CDR3 protein comes from TCRdb applying MiXCR to the 5' RACE reads. The data contain hundreds of thousands of distinct CDR3 sequences, around two fifths of them seen just once; the ten biggest clones take up about 30%. Sequenced: blood. The chain uses TRBV27 and TRBJ2-4; tentatively, D is TRBD1 or TRBD2 (6 bases each). The last part of the DNA fits TRBJ2-7 better; the J call may be wrong. The TCR comes from a man of 80 years or more in good health. The CDR3 is CASRGGQASSYEQYF. Here the CDR3 DNA reads TGTGCCAGCAGGGGGGGCCAGGCGAGCTCCTACGAGCAGTACTTC.